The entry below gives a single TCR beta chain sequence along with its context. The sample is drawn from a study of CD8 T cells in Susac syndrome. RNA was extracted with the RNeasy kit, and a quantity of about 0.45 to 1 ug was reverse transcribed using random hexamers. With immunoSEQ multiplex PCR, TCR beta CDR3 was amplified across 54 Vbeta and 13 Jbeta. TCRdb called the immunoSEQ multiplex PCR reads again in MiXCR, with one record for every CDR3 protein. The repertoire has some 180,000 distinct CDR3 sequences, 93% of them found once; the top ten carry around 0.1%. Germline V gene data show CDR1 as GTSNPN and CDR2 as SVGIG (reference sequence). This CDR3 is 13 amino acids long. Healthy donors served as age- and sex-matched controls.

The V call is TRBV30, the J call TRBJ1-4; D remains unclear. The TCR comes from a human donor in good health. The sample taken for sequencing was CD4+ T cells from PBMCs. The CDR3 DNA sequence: TGTGCTATGAGCCGGGGAACTAATGAAAAACTGTTTTTT. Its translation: CAMSRGTNEKLFF.